This T cell receptor beta chain was sequenced in a study of patients and donors after allogeneic stem cell transplantation. This CDR3 contains 18 residues. The germline V gene has CDR1 SGHRS and CDR2 YFSETQ. With V trimmed by 4 bases and J by 8 bases, 14 bases remained unmatched. Via MiXCR, TCRdb re-called the RT-PCR reads, giving one row per CDR3 protein. The repertoire holds roughly 1,700 distinct CDR3 sequences, with approximately 4.8% as singletons. This clonotype showed up just a few times. The receptor's source is a human donor who was either an allogeneic HSCT recipient or a stem cell or donor lymphocyte infusion donor (not recorded which). It is not recorded whose cells these are; they may come from a transplant donor. The chain links TRBV5-1 to TRBJ2-1, with TRBD2 identical over 14 bases. Sequenced: blood, either unsorted or a sorted T cell fraction (not recorded which). CDR3: CASSIGLAGGPRGDEQFF. The CDR3 nucleotides read TGCGCCAGCAGCATAGGACTAGCGGGAGGCCCCCGTGGGGATGAGCAGTTCTTC.